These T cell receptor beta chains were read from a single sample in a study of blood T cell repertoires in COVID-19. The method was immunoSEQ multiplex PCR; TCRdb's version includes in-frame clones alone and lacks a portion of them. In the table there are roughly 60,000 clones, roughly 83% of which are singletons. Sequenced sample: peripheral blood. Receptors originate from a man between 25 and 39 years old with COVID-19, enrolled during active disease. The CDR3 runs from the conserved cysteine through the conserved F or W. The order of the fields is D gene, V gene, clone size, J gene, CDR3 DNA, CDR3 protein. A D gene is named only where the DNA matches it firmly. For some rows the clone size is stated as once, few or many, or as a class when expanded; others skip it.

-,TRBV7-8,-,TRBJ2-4,TGTGCCAGCAGCTTAGGTGGTTCGCGGGGCAACATTCAGTACTTC,CASSLGGSRGNIQYF
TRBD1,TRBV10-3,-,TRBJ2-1,TGTGCCATCAGCCAAGGGACAGACTACAATGAGCAGTTCTTC,CAISQGTDYNEQFF
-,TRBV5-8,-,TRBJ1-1,TGTGCCAGCAGCTTGGGGGCAGCTACGAACACTGAAGCTTTCTTT,CASSLGAATNTEAFF
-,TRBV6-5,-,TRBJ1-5,TGTGCCAGCAGTAGGGCAGGGACAAGTCAGCCCCAGCATTTT,CASSRAGTSQPQHF
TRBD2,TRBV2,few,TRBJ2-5,TGTGCCAGCAGGACGGGACTAGCGTTACAAGAGACCCAGTACTTC,CASRTGLALQETQYF
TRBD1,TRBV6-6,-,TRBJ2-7,TGTGCCAGCAGTTACAGGGACAGGGGATCCTACGAGCAGTACTTC,CASSYRDRGSYEQYF
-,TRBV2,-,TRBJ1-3,TGTTCGACTCGGATTGGGGGGACCTCTGGAAACACCATATATTTT,CSTRIGGTSGNTIYF
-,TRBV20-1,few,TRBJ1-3,TGCAGTGCTAGTGGGGCGTCAGGTCGAAGAAACACCATATATTTT,CSASGASGRRNTIYF
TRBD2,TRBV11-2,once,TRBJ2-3,TGTGCCAGCAGCTCTCTAGCGGTTAACACAGATACGCAGTATTTT,CASSSLAVNTDTQYF
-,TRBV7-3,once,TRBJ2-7,TGTGCCAGCAGCTTAATCGGGGGTCTATCCGAGCAGTACTTC,CASSLIGGLSEQYF
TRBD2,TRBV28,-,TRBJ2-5,TGTGCCAGCGAATCTCATTCGCGGGAGGGGGAGACCCAGTACTTC,CASESHSREGETQYF
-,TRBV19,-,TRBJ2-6,TGTGCCAGTAGTACGGCAGGTGGATACTCTGGGGCCAACGTCCTGACTTTC,CASSTAGGYSGANVLTF
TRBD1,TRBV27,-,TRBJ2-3,TGTGCCAGCAGTCCATCGACAGGGCCAATCTTTAATACGCAGTATTTT,CASSPSTGPIFNTQYF
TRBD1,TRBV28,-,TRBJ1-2,TGTGCCAGCTCTAGGGCAGGGGGCGGACTTAACTATGGCTACACCTTC,CASSRAGGGLNYGYTF
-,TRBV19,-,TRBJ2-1,TGTGCCAGTTCGACCTACCTTCGGCGGGAGCAGTTCTTC,CASSTYLRREQFF
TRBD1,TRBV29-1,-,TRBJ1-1,TGCAGCGCCGTGACAGGGGGCAGAAACACTGAAGCTTTCTTT,CSAVTGGRNTEAFF
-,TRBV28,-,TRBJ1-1,TGTGCCAGCAGTTTGGTGAGGGAGGATCGGGGTGAAGCTTTCTTT,CASSLVREDRGEAFF
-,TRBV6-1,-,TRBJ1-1,TGTGCCAGCAGTGATACGGGGGAGAACACTGAAGCTTTCTTT,CASSDTGENTEAFF
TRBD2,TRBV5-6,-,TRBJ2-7,TGTGCCAGCAGCCCTGGGGGGCGGGAGGGCCTTGGCGAGCAGTACTTC,CASSPGGREGLGEQYF
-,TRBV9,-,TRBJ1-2,TGTGCCAGCAGCGATCCCCCGGACATGGTCCGTGGCTACACCTTC,CASSDPPDMVRGYTF
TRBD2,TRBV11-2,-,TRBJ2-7,TGTGCCAGCAGCTTTCGAGGACTAGCGGGAGACTACGAGCAGTACTTC,CASSFRGLAGDYEQYF
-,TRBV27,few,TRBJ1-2,TGTGCCAGCAGTTCAATCACCACCTTAGGACAAATTATTGGCTACACCTTC,CASSSITTLGQIIGYTF
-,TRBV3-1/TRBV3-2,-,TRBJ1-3,TGTGCCAGCAGCTATAGCCACACCATATATTTT,CASSYSHTIYF
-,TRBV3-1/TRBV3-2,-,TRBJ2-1,TGTGCCAGCAGTCGGACCACCGGGAGCTACAATGAGCAGTTCTTC,CASSRTTGSYNEQFF
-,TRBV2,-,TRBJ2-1,TGTGCCAGCAGAGTTCCGGGACAGGGTGCGGGAGGCCCCAGGGACAATGAGCAGTTCTTC,CASRVPGQGAGGPRDNEQFF
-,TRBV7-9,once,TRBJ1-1,TGTGCCAGCAGCTTAAATATGGGCACCACTGAAGCTTTCTTT,CASSLNMGTTEAFF
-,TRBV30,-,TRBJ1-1,TGTGCCTGGAACAAGAGGACTGAAGCTTTCTTT,CAWNKRTEAFF
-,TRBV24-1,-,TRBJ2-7,TGTGCCACCAGTGATTCAGGCGGAGGTCCTTTGAGCGAGCAGTACTTC,CATSDSGGGPLSEQYF
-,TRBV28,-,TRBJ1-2,TGTGCCAGCAGAGTTCACAACAACTATGGCTACACCTTC,CASRVHNNYGYTF
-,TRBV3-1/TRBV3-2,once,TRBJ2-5,TGTGCCAGCAGCCAACCTCCTGTTACCGGGGGAGAGACCCAGTACTTC,CASSQPPVTGGETQYF
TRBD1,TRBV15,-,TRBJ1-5,TGTGCCACCAGCAAATACCCGGGACAGGTAGGGCAGCCCCAGCATTTT,CATSKYPGQVGQPQHF
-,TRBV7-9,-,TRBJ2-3,TGTGCCAGCAGCTTACGACGACAGACAGATACGCAGTATTTT,CASSLRRQTDTQYF
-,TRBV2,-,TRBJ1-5,TGTGCCAGCAGGAGGGATAGCAATCAGCCCCAGCATTTT,CASRRDSNQPQHF
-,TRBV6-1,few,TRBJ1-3,TGTGCCAGCAGTGAGTGGCCTAGCTCTGGAAACACCATATATTTT,CASSEWPSSGNTIYF
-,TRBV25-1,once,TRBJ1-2,TGTGCCAGCCTTGGAGGCTATGGCTACACCTTC,CASLGGYGYTF
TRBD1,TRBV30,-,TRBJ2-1,TGTGCCTGGAGGGGACAGGGGGCCGGTGAGCAGTTCTTC,CAWRGQGAGEQFF
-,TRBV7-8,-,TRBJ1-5,TGTGCCAGCAGCTTCCGGGCAGGGGACCGCAATCAGCCCCAGCATTTT,CASSFRAGDRNQPQHF
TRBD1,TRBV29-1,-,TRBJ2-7,TGCAGCGGTGTGGGACAGGGGTTGGCCGAGCAGTACTTC,CSGVGQGLAEQYF
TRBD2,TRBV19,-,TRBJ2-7,TGTGCCAGTAGTAGGGGGGGTGGCTACGAGCAGTACTTC,CASSRGGGYEQYF
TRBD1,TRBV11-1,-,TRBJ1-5,TGTGCCAGCAGCCGGGACAGAAATCAGCCCCAGCATTTT,CASSRDRNQPQHF
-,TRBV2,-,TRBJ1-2,TGTGCCAGCAGTGTCACACAAACTAACTATGGCTACACCTTC,CASSVTQTNYGYTF
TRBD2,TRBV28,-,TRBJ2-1,TGTGCCAGCAGTTTCTCTGTGGGAGGGACCTACAATGAGCAGTTCTTC,CASSFSVGGTYNEQFF
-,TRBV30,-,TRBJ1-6,TGTGCCTGGAGTGGGGGTACGACTAACTATAATTCACCCCTCCACTTT,CAWSGGTTNYNSPLHF
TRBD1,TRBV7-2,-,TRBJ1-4,TGTGCCAGCAGCTTAGTCTCACAGGGGTCTAATGAAAAACTGTTTTTT,CASSLVSQGSNEKLFF
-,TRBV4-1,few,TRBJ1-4,TGCGCCAGCAGCCAAGTAGCGGGAAAACTGTTTTTT,CASSQVAGKLFF
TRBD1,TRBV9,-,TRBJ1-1,TGTGCCAGCAGCTGGACAGGGGGTGGTACTGAAGCTTTCTTT,CASSWTGGGTEAFF